Each of the 17 T cell receptor beta chains below was sequenced from the same sample in a study of cytomegalovirus exposure and HLA in healthy donors. Use of 60 Vbeta and 13 Jbeta primers characterized the PCR. The protocol was immunoSEQ multiplex PCR, while the TCRdb copy is restricted to in-frame clones and leaves out a portion. The sample consists of more than 95,000 clones, roughly 74% of them appearing once. Sequencing used PBMCs. The receptors were sampled from a man aged 35 to 55 in good health and CMV-seronegative.

This chain's CDR3 is CASKGRGNNQPQHF. The CDR3 DNA is TGTGCCAGCAAGGGCAGGGGGAATAATCAGCCCCAGCATTTT. The chain combines TRBV2 with TRBJ1-5, with 7 bases that match TRBD1. CDR1 SNHLY and CDR2 FYNNEI come from the germline V gene. This CDR3 is 14 amino acids long. The V gene end was trimmed by 7 bases and the J gene end by 4 bases; junction bases not matched to a gene: 7. The full variable domain, its missing parts supplied by reference TRBV2 and TRBJ1-5, is EPEVTQTPSHQVTQMGQEVILRCVPISNHLYFYWYRQILGQKVEFLVSFYNNEISEKSEIFDDQFSVERPDGSNFTLKIRSTKLEDSAMYFCASKGRGNNQPQHFGDGTRLSIL.

This clone appeared once. J is TRBJ2-7 and V is TRBV11-2, with 9 bases aligning to TRBD1. V lost 6 bases and J lost 6; bases outside the gene matches: 12. The V gene's germline CDR1 is SGHAT and CDR2 FQNNGV. CDR3 length: 15 amino acids. The CDR3: CASSFTGGERGEQYF. In DNA form, the CDR3 reads TGTGCCAGCAGTTTTACAGGGGGCGAGAGAGGCGAGCAGTACTTC.

This chain uses TRBV7-3 with TRBJ1-1; TRBD1 agrees at 8 bases. This CDR3 has 15 residues. Germline CDR1 reads SGHTA; CDR2 reads FQGTGA. V lost 5 bases and J lost 0; bases outside the gene matches: 5. The CDR3 DNA reads TGTGCCAGCAGCCCCGGGACAGGTATGAACACTGAAGCTTTCTTT. Its protein is CASSPGTGMNTEAFF.

The chain joins TRBV9 to TRBJ2-3; TRBD2 is a possible D gene (5 bases). The germline V gene encodes CDR1 SGDLS and CDR2 YYNGEE. V lost 0 bases and J lost 4, with 6 bases in between. CDR3 length equals 13 residues. The CDR3 spells CASSVELADTQYF. The CDR3 DNA is TGTGCCAGCAGCGTAGAACTAGCAGATACGCAGTATTTT.

The V call is TRBV15, the J call TRBJ2-7, with a tentative D call TRBD1 (6 bases). The CDR3 is 14 residues long. V lost 0 bases, J lost 2 bases, and 8 bases lay in between. The germline V gene encodes CDR1 LNHNV and CDR2 YYDKDF (reference sequence). CDR3: CATSRDRQAYEQYF. In DNA form, the CDR3 reads TGTGCCACCAGCAGAGATCGACAGGCCTACGAGCAGTACTTC.

This sequence joins TRBV21-1 and TRBJ1-5. TRBV21-1 is tagged as a pseudogene. The CDR3 runs 18 residues. CDR3 DNA: TGTGCCAGCAGCCTACTAAGGGGGGGGACGAATAGCAATCAGCCCCAGCATTTT. It yields the protein CASSLLRGGTNSNQPQHF.

V usage is TRBV2 and J usage is TRBJ1-1, with 8 bases matching TRBD1. CDR1 is SNHLY and CDR2 is FYNNEI in the germline V gene. This CDR3 comprises 16 residues. Trimming cost V 1 base and J 0 bases; bases outside gene matches: 4. The DNA of the CDR3 is TGTGCCAGCAGTGAAGGGGGGGACAGGATGAACACTGAAGCTTTCTTT. It codes for CASSEGGDRMNTEAFF.

In regard to this clone: One end of the junction fails to match germline, which may point to a read error. Other DNA sequences in the sample encode the same CDR3. This chain uses TRBV6-6 with TRBJ1-6; D might be TRBD1 (6 bases). This CDR3 has 14 amino acids. Per germline, CDR1 MNHNY and CDR2 SVGAGI (reference sequence). This CDR3 is CASRQQGFNSPLHF. The CDR3 DNA sequence: TGTGCCAGCAGGCAACAGGGTTTTAATTCACCCCTTCACTTT.

The chain is built from TRBV19 and TRBJ2-2; no definite D call. The CDR3 covers 14 residues. Trimming cost V 3 bases and J 1 base, with 6 bases left between them. Germline CDR1 is LNHDA and CDR2 is SQIVND (reference sequence). In nucleotides, the CDR3 is TGTGCCAGTAGTATCCAGGAGAACACCGGGGAGCTGTTTTTT. It yields the protein CASSIQENTGELFF.

The chain uses TRBV19 and TRBJ2-7, with 8 bases that match TRBD2. V was clipped by 7 bases and J by 2 bases; unmatched bases: 7. The CDR3 is 14 amino acids. Germline loops: CDR1 LNHDA, CDR2 SQIVND (reference sequence). DNA for the CDR3: TGTGCCAGTAAACCCCAAGCGGGGGCCTACGAGCAGTACTTC. Its translation is CASKPQAGAYEQYF.

The V call is TRBV18, the J call TRBJ2-7; D is perhaps TRBD2 (6 bases). With 3 bases removed from V and 1 base from J, the gap between germline ends came to 13 bases. The length of the CDR3 is 15 residues. Germline V gene sequence: CDR1 KGHSH, CDR2 LQKENI. CDR3 loop: CASSPSGGTSYEQYF. The CDR3 region has the DNA TGTGCCAGCTCACCGTCGGGCGGGACGTCCTACGAGCAGTACTTC.

The chain links TRBV6-5 to TRBJ1-2; TRBD1 aligns across 8 bases. The trim removed 5 bases at V and 1 base at J, leaving 6 bases unmatched. Germline CDR1 reads MNHEY; CDR2 reads SVGAGI. CDR3 length: 15 residues. In DNA, the CDR3 is TGTGCCAGCAGTGGCGCAGGGGGCAGTAACTATGGCTACACCTTC. This translates into CASSGAGGSNYGYTF.

The rearrangement joins TRBV30 to TRBJ1-1; D unresolved. This CDR3 spans 15 amino acids. Germline loops: CDR1 GTSNPN, CDR2 SVGIG (reference sequence). The germline V and J ends were trimmed by 0 bases and 2 bases, with 13 bases remaining between them. The CDR3 sequence: CAWSVDSDFNTEAFF. CDR3 bases: TGTGCCTGGAGTGTCGATTCAGACTTTAACACTGAAGCTTTCTTT.

The chain uses TRBV4-1 and TRBJ2-3; tentative D call: TRBD1 (5 bases). V was clipped by 0 bases and J by 4 bases, with 11 bases between them. This CDR3 region has 15 residues. Per germline, CDR1 MGHRA and CDR2 YSYEKL. In DNA form, the CDR3 reads TGCGCCAGCAGCCAAGAAGGCAGGGAACCAGATACGCAGTATTTT. Amino acids: CASSQEGREPDTQYF.

This chain connects TRBV7-9 to TRBJ2-1, with 14 bases fitting TRBD2. This CDR3 spans 18 amino acids. CDR1 is SEHNR and CDR2 is FQNEAQ in the germline V gene (reference sequence). The ends lost 2 bases at V and 6 bases at J; junction bases unmatched: 9. The CDR3, as DNA: TGTGCCAGCAGCTTACACGGGGGACTAGCGGGGGTCAGCAATGAGCAGTTCTTC. The encoded protein is CASSLHGGLAGVSNEQFF.

The rearrangement joins TRBV28 to TRBJ2-7; 11 nucleotides match TRBD1. Germline CDR1 reads MDHEN; CDR2 reads SYDVKM. Trimming at V came to 5 bases and at J to 3 bases, leaving 6 bases not matched to a gene. The CDR3 is made up of 15 amino acids. The CDR3 spells CASSRRDRGVYEQYF. DNA of the CDR3: TGTGCCAGCAGTCGTCGGGACAGGGGGGTCTACGAGCAGTACTTC.

The chain is built from TRBV5-4 and TRBJ2-7; 9 bases align to TRBD2. Germline trimming cut 0 bases from V and 4 bases from J; bases unmatched to any gene: 8. The length of the CDR3 is 16 residues. The germline CDR1 and CDR2 sequences are SGHNT and YYREEE (reference sequence). DNA of the CDR3: TGTGCCAGCAGCTTGGAACTAGCGGGCTATAAGTACGAGCAGTACTTC. Protein: CASSLELAGYKYEQYF.